The clone carrying this T cell receptor (beta chain) appeared a single time. Germline V gene data show CDR1 as SGHVS and CDR2 as FNYEAQ. The germline V and J ends were trimmed by 8 bases and 4 bases, with 14 bases remaining between them. This CDR3 is 13 amino acids long. TCRdb keeps only in-frame clones here, not all; method: immunoSEQ multiplex PCR. Among about 110,000 clones listed, under 95% were seen once. This sample is drawn from a study of T cell changes during pregnancy in multiple sclerosis. Here the sequenced sample was peripheral blood, taken before pregnancy. This TCR derives from a female donor with multiple sclerosis, enrolled in a pregnancy study. The rearrangement joins TRBV7-6 to TRBJ2-5, with unresolved D. CDR3 coding DNA: TGTGCCAGCTCCCAAAGGAAGCGAGAGACCCAGTACTTC. This sequence encodes CASSQRKRETQYF.